This passage covers 17 T cell receptor beta chains from one sample sequenced in a study of shared clonotypes between healthy human individuals (dated by TCRdb to the early 2020s). Library prep was done by the immunoSEQ multiplex PCR assay. The immuneACCESS repertoire file appears here via TCRdb, limited to in-frame rearrangements. These files lack a portion of the clones; in checked studies, under half of the deficit traces to unresolved V genes, and the cause of the others is not known. This sample is represented by roughly 680,000 clones; approximately 77% of them were singletons. Approximately 1.7% of the sample belongs to the ten largest clones. Sequencing input: memory CD4+ T cells sorted from blood. This specimen's cell subset or site label, interpreted: CD45RA-negative fraction. The receptors come from a woman under 40 in good health.

V gene TRBV19 combines with J gene TRBJ2-1; 7 nucleotides agree with TRBD2. Losses at the gene ends were 8 bases for V and 5 bases for J; bases not matched to a gene: 9. CDR1 is LNHDA and CDR2 is SQIVND in the germline V gene (reference sequence). The CDR3 has 14 residues. The CDR3 here is CASGAGFGNNEQFF. The CDR3 DNA reads TGTGCCAGTGGAGCGGGGTTCGGGAACAATGAGCAGTTCTTC.

V usage is TRBV6-5 and J usage is TRBJ1-1, with D possibly TRBD1 on 5 matching bases. Germline lookup yields CDR1 MNHEY and CDR2 SVGAGI. The CDR3 has 14 residues. Trimming took 0 bases from V and 8 from J, leaving 13 bases between them. In nucleotides, the CDR3 is TGTGCCAGCAGTTACTCGGACGGGCAGGGAGAAGCTTTCTTT. This codes for CASSYSDGQGEAFF.

There are a few counts of this clone. The V gene is TRBV15, the J gene TRBJ2-2; D ambiguous. The length of the CDR3 is 16 residues. V lost 1 base and J lost 4, with 13 bases in between. Germline CDR1 LNHNV, CDR2 YYDKDF (reference sequence). CDR3 amino acids: CATSRGGYRGTGELFF. In DNA, the CDR3 is TGTGCCACCAGCAGAGGGGGTTATCGTGGCACCGGGGAGCTGTTTTTT.

The table lists this clone with a few counts. V usage is TRBV7-9 and J usage is TRBJ2-3; D possibly corresponds to TRBD2 (5 bases). CDR3 length: 15 amino acids. CDR1 is SEHNR and CDR2 is FQNEAQ in the germline V gene (reference sequence). V was pared by 5 bases and J by 2 bases, with 14 bases between. CDR3: CASSAMTTFTDTQYF. CDR3 sequence (DNA): TGTGCCAGCAGCGCAATGACTACGTTCACAGATACGCAGTATTTT.

Here the CDR3 reads CASRDRDRGNQPQHF. DNA for the CDR3: TGTGCCAGCAGGGACAGGGACCGGGGCAATCAGCCCCAGCATTTT. The chain recombines TRBV6-1 with TRBJ1-5; TRBD1 agrees at 8 bases. V was clipped by 6 bases and J by 2 bases; unmatched bases: 6. Germline CDR1 and CDR2: MNHNS and SASEGT. CDR3 length: 15 amino acids.

The sample holds one count of this clone. This chain uses TRBV28 with TRBJ2-7, with D tentatively TRBD1 (6 bases). Per the germline V gene, CDR1 is MDHEN and CDR2 is SYDVKM. V was clipped by 7 bases and J by 3 bases, with 16 bases between them. The CDR3 loop spans 14 amino acids. The CDR3 DNA reads as TGTGCCAGCAACGAACAGGGTAGGCTCTACGAGCAGTACTTC. It is translated as CASNEQGRLYEQYF.

V usage is TRBV2 and J usage is TRBJ2-7, with 11 bases fitting TRBD2. The CDR3 totals 16 residues. Germline V gives CDR1 SNHLY, CDR2 FYNNEI. V shed 7 bases and J 4 bases; nucleotides not matched to a gene: 12. The CDR3 is CASTLGTLAGVYEQYF. For the CDR3, the DNA is TGTGCCAGCACCTTAGGGACACTAGCGGGAGTTTACGAGCAGTACTTC.

The chain uses TRBV7-2 and TRBJ2-1; D gene uncertain. This CDR3 is 15 amino acids long. V lost 1 base to trimming and J lost 6 bases, with 13 bases between them. In germline, CDR1 is SGHTA, CDR2 FQGNSA. CDR3 protein: CASSLGPRLGNEQFF. DNA for the CDR3: TGTGCCAGCAGCTTAGGGCCCCGGTTGGGCAATGAGCAGTTCTTC.

The chain joins TRBV30 to TRBJ2-5; the D gene is possibly TRBD2 (5 bases). Germline V gene lookup returns CDR1 GTSNPN and CDR2 SVGIG (reference sequence). The CDR3 is 14 amino acids. V was cut by 1 base and J by 7 bases, with 16 bases left in between. CDR3 in DNA: TGTGCCTGGAGTGGGACCACCCGCAGCGGGACCCAGTACTTC. This sequence encodes CAWSGTTRSGTQYF.

The chain couples TRBV18 to TRBJ2-1; D perhaps matches TRBD1 (6 bases). The germline gives CDR1 KGHSH, CDR2 LQKENI. V was cut by 2 bases and J by 0 bases, with 8 bases left in between. This CDR3 region has 15 residues. CDR3 amino acids: CASSPAGVSYNEQFF. CDR3 DNA: TGTGCCAGCTCACCAGCAGGGGTCTCCTACAATGAGCAGTTCTTC.

The chain has TRBV28 and TRBJ2-3; D ambiguous. Germline V gene lookup returns CDR1 MDHEN and CDR2 SYDVKM. The CDR3 contains 13 residues. Deletions cut 7 bases from V and 2 bases from J, with 10 bases between. The CDR3 sequence: CASKNSFTDTQYF. Here the CDR3 DNA reads TGTGCCAGCAAGAACAGCTTCACAGATACGCAGTATTTT.

The V gene is TRBV9, the J gene TRBJ1-3, with 7 bases that match TRBD1. Per germline, CDR1 SGDLS and CDR2 YYNGEE. This CDR3 is built from 15 residues. The J segment lost 0 bases and the V segment lost 6 bases, leaving 6 bases of the junction unmatched. The CDR3 region has the DNA TGTGCCAGCACGAGACAGGGCATCTCTGGAAACACCATATATTTT. This sequence encodes CASTRQGISGNTIYF.

The chain uses TRBV11-2 and TRBJ2-5, with D maybe TRBD2 (5 bases). The V end lost 0 bases, the J end lost 5 bases, and 10 bases lay between the germline ends. The germline V gene encodes CDR1 SGHAT and CDR2 FQNNGV. The CDR3 is 14 residues long. The CDR3 nucleotides read TGTGCCAGCAGCTTAGAACTAGTTGAGGAGACCCAGTACTTC. Amino acids: CASSLELVEETQYF.

This chain connects TRBV2 to TRBJ2-1; 7 bases map to TRBD2. The germline CDR1 and CDR2 sequences are SNHLY and FYNNEI. V trimming: 10 bases; J trimming: 5 bases; junction bases outside the gene matches: 17. The CDR3 sequence is 16 residues long. CDR3 DNA: TGTGCCACCCAGTGGGGGGGTGTTGGCACAAACAATGAGCAGTTCTTC. Translation gives CATQWGGVGTNNEQFF.

The chain couples TRBV19 to TRBJ1-2; TRBD1 aligns across 8 bases. V shed 6 bases, J shed 2 bases, and the junction held 5 bases outside the gene matches. The CDR3 extends over 14 amino acids. Germline values: CDR1 LNHDA, CDR2 SQIVND (reference sequence). Here the CDR3 reads CASRADRVNYGYTF. CDR3 coding DNA: TGTGCCAGTAGGGCGGACAGGGTGAACTATGGCTACACCTTC.

The V and J genes are TRBV6-1 and TRBJ2-7, with D perhaps TRBD2 (5 bases). Deletions cut 7 bases from V and 2 bases from J, with 12 bases between. This CDR3 region has 13 residues. The V gene's germline CDR1 is MNHNS and CDR2 SASEGT. CDR3 amino acids: CASIDYNTYEQYF. CDR3 sequence (DNA): TGTGCCAGCATTGACTACAACACCTACGAGCAGTACTTC.

This chain links TRBV4-1 with TRBJ2-3, with 10 bases matching TRBD2. The CDR3 is 16 residues long. The germline gives CDR1 MGHRA, CDR2 YSYEKL. Unmatched junction bases numbered 4, after V lost 0 bases and J lost 4 bases. CDR3 protein: CASSQDSSGSADTQYF. The DNA of the CDR3 is TGCGCCAGCAGCCAAGATTCTAGCGGGAGCGCAGATACGCAGTATTTT.